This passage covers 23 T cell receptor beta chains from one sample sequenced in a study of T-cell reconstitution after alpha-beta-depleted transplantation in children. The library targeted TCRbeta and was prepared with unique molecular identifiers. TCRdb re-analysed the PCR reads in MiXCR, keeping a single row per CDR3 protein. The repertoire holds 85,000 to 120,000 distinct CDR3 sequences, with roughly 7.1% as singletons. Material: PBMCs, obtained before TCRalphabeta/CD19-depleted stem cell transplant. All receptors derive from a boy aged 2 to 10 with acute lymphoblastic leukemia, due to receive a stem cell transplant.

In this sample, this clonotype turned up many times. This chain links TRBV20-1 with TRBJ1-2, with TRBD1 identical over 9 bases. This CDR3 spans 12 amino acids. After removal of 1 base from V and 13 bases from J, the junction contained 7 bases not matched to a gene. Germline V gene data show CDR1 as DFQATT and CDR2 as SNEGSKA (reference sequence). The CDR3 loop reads CSARALTGGATF. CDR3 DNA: TGCAGTGCTAGAGCCCTGACAGGGGGGGCCACCTTC.

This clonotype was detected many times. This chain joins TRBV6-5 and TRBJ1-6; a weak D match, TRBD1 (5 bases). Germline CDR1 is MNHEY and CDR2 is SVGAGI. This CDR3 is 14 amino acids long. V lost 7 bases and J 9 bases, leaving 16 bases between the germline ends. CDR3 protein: CASKVEGTASPLHF. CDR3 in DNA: TGTGCCAGCAAGGTAGAGGGGACGGCTTCACCCCTCCACTTT.

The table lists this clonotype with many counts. CDR3 DNA: TGCGCCAGCAGCTTGGTGAAGGGCGGTTCACCCCTCCACTTT. This encodes CASSLVKGGSPLHF. The chain uses TRBV5-1 and TRBJ1-6, with D hard to call. This CDR3 has 14 amino acids. Between the trimmed V and J ends, which lost 0 bases and 9 bases, there was a span of 10 bases. Germline CDR1 SGHRS, CDR2 YFSETQ.

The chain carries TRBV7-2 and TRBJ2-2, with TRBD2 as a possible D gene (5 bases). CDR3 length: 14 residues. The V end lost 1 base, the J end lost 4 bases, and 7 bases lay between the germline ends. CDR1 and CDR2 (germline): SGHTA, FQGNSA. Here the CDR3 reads CASSLELATGELFF. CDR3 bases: TGTGCCAGCAGCTTAGAGCTAGCCACCGGGGAGCTGTTTTTT.

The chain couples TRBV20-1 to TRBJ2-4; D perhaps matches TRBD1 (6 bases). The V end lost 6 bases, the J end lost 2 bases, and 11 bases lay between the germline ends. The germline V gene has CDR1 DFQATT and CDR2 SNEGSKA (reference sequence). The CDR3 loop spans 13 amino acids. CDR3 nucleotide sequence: TGCAGTGCGAAACAGGGTACCAAAAACATTCAGTACTTC. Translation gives CSAKQGTKNIQYF.

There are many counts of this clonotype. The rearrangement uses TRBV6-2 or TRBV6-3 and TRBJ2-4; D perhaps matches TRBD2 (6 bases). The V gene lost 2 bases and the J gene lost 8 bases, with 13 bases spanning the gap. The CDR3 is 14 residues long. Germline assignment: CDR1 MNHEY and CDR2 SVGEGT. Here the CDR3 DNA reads TGTGCCAGCAGTTACACGCCTCCGGGAGACATTCAGTACTTC. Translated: CASSYTPPGDIQYF.

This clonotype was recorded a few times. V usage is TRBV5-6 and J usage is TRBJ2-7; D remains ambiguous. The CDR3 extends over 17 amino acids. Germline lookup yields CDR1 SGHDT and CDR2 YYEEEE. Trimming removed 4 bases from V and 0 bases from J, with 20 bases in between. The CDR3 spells CASSRPGGFAISYEQYF. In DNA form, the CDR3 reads TGTGCCAGCAGCCGTCCAGGTGGGTTCGCGATCTCCTACGAGCAGTACTTC.

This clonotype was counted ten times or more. The chain's CDR3 is CASSPGLPLNTEAFF. For the CDR3, the DNA is TGTGCCAGCAGCCCGGGGCTTCCTTTGAACACTGAAGCTTTCTTT. J is TRBJ1-1 and V is TRBV11-3, with D tentatively TRBD1 (5 bases). The CDR3 totals 15 residues. Germline CDR1 and CDR2: SGHNT and YENEEA. Trimming removed 5 bases from V and 0 bases from J, with 13 bases in between.

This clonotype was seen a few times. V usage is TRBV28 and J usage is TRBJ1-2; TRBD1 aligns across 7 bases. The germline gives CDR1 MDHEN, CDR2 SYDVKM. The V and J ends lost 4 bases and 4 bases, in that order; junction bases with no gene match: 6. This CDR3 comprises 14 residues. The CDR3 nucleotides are TGTGCCAGCAGTTCGACGGGACAGCGCTATGGCTACACCTTC. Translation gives CASSSTGQRYGYTF.

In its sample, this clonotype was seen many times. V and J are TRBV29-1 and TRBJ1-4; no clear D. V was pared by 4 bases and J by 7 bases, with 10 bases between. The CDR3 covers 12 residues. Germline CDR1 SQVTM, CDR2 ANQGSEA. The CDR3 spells CSVVLLGEKLFF. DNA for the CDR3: TGCAGCGTTGTACTCCTAGGTGAAAAACTGTTTTTT.

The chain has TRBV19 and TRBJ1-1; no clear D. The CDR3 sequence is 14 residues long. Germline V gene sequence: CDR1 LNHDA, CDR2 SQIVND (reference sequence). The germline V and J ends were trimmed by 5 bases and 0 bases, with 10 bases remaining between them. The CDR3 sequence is CASSPTRMNTEAFF. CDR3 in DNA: TGTGCCAGTAGTCCCACAAGGATGAACACTGAAGCTTTCTTT.

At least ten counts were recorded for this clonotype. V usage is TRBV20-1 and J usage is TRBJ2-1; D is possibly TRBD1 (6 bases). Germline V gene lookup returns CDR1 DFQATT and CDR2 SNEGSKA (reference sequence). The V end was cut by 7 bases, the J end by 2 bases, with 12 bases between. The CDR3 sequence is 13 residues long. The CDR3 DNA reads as TGCAGTGTACGGGACAAAGCCTACAATGAGCAGTTCTTC. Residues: CSVRDKAYNEQFF.

The CDR3 nucleotides read TGTGCCAGCAGTTTACGCGGGGGCCATAATGAAAAACTGTTTTTT. It codes for CASSLRGGHNEKLFF. The V gene is TRBV28, the J gene TRBJ1-4; maybe TRBD1 (6 bases). The length of the CDR3 is 15 residues. Germline V gene sequence: CDR1 MDHEN, CDR2 SYDVKM. The V end was cut by 2 bases, the J end by 4 bases, with 11 bases between.

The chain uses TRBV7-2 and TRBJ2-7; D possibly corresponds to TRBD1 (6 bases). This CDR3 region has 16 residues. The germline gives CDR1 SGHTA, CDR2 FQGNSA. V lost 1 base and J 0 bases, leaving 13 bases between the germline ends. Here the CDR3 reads CASSLDPTGNSYEQYF. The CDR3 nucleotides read TGTGCCAGCAGCTTAGACCCTACAGGGAACTCCTACGAGCAGTACTTC. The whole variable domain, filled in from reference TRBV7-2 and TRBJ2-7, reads GAGVSQSPSNKVTEKGKDVELRCDPISGHTALYWYRQSLGQGLEFLIYFQGNSAPDKSGLPSDRFSAERTGGSVSTLTIQRTQQEDSAVYLCASSLDPTGNSYEQYFGPGTRLTVT.

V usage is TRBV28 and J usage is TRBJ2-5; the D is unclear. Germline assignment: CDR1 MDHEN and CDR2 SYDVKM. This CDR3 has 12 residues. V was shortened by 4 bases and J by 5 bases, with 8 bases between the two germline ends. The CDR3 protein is CASSYGRETQYF. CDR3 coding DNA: TGTGCCAGCAGTTACGGACGGGAGACCCAGTACTTC.

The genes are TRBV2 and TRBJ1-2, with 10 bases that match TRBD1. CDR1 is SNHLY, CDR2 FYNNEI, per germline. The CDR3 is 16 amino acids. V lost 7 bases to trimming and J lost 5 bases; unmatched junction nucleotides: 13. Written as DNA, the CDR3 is TGTGCCAGCATCCGGGACAGGGGAGATGATGGGTATGGCTACACCTTC. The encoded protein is CASIRDRGDDGYGYTF.

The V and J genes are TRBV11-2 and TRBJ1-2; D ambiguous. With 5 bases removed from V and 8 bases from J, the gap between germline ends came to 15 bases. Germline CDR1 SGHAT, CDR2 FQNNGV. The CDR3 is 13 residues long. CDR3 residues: CASSPLGNAGYTF. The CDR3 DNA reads TGTGCCAGCAGCCCCTTAGGAAACGCCGGCTACACCTTC. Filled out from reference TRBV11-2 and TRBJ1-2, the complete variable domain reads EAGVAQSPRYKIIEKRQSVAFWCNPISGHATLYWYQQILGQGPKLLIQFQNNGVVDDSQLPKDRFSAERLKGVDSTLKIQPAKLEDSAVYLCASSPLGNAGYTFGSGTRLTVV.

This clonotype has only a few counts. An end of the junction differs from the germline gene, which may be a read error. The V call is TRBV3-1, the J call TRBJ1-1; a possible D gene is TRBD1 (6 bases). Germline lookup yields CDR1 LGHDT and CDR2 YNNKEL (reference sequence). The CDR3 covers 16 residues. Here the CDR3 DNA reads TGTGCCAGCAGCCAAGATGCAGGGGTGGTGAATACTGAAGCTTTCTTT. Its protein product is CASSQDAGVVNTEAFF.

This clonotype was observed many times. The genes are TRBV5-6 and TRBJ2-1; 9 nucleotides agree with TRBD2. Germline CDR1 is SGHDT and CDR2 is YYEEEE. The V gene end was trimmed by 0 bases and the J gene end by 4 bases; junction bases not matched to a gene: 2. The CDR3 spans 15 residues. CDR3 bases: TGTGCCAGCAGCTTGGGGCTAGCGGGGTACAATGAGCAGTTCTTC. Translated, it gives CASSLGLAGYNEQFF.

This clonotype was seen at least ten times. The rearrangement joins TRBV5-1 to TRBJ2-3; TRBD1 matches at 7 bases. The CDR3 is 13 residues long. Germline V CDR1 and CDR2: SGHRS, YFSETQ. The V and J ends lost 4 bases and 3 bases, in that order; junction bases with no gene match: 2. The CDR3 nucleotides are TGCGCCAGCAGCGAACAGGGGACAGATACGCAGTATTTT. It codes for CASSEQGTDTQYF.

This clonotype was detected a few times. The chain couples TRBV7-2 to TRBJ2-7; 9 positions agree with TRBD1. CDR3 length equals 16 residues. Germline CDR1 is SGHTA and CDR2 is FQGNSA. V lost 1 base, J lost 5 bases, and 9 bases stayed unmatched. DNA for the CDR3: TGTGCCAGCAGCTTAGAGGGACAGGGAGGGTGGAACGAGCAGTACTTC. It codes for CASSLEGQGGWNEQYF.

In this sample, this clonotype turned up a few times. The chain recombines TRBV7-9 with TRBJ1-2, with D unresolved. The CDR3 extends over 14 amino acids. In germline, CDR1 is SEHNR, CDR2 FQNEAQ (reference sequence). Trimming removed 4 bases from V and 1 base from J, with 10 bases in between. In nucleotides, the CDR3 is TGTGCCAGCAGCTCTACAGCGCGTAACTATGGCTACACCTTC. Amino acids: CASSSTARNYGYTF. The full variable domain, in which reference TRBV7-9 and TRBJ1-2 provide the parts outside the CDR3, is DTGVSQNPRHKITKRGQNVTFRCDPISEHNRLYWYRQTLGQGPEFLTYFQNEAQLEKSRLLSDRFSAERPKGSFSTLEIQRTEQGDSAMYLCASSSTARNYGYTFGSGTRLTVV.

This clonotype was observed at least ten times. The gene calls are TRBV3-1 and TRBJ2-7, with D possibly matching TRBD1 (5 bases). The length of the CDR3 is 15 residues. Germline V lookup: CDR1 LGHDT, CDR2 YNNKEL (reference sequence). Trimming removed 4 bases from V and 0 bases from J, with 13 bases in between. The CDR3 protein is CASSRGPDTSYEQYF. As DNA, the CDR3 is TGTGCCAGCAGCCGCGGCCCGGACACCTCCTACGAGCAGTACTTC.